This TCR beta chain derives from a study of T-cell memory formation after mild COVID-19. MiXCR, run by TCRdb on the 5' RACE reads, gives a single entry per CDR3 protein. The sample carries about 430,000 distinct CDR3 sequences, 15% to 20% recorded once. The receptor was derived from a man between 18 and 29 years old who had mild COVID-19 (a few samples of this study predate the infection). Cell type and time point are not known. The sample comprised PBMCs or a T cell subset sorted from them (not recorded which).

The CDR3 DNA sequence: TGTGCCAGCAGTTACTCGACTCTGAGTGGAAACACCATATATTTT. Residues: CASSYSTLSGNTIYF. The V and J genes are TRBV6-6 and TRBJ1-3; D unclear. The V and J ends lost 0 bases and 3 bases respectively, with 9 bases between them. CDR3 length: 15 amino acids. In germline, CDR1 is MNHNY, CDR2 SVGAGI (reference sequence).